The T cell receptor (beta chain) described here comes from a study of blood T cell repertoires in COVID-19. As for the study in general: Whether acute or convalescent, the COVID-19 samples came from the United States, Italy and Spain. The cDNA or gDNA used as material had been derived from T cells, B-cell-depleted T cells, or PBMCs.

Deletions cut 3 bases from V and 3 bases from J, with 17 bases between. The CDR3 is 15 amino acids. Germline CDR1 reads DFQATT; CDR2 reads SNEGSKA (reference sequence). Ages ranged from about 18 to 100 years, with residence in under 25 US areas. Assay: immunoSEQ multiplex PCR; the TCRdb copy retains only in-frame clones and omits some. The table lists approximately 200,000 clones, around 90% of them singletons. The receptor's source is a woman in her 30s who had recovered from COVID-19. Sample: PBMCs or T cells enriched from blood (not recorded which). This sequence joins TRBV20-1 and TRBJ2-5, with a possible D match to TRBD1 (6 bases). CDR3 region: CSASYRPEGEETQYF. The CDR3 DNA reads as TGCAGTGCTAGTTATCGGCCCGAGGGGGAAGAGACCCAGTACTTC.